One and the same sample provided the 28 T cell receptor beta chains below, sequenced in a study of post-analysis software for immune sequencing data. Study outcomes and limitations: Included in a set of about five TRBV segments more frequent in patients than controls were TRBV5-6, TRBV5-1 and TRBV20-1.

These TCRs are of unknown antigen specificity. Unique molecular identifiers were present in the TCR beta cDNA libraries. TCRdb redid the calling of the PCR reads with MiXCR, one entry per CDR3 protein. This sample has around 180,000 distinct CDR3 sequences, with about 30% found just once. What was sequenced was blood. These TCRs come from a girl aged 10 to 17 with multiple sclerosis.

This clonotype was observed a handful of times. The V and J genes are TRBV3-1 and TRBJ1-2; 7 bases are shared with TRBD1. The CDR3 totals 14 residues. The V segment lost 4 bases and the J segment 3 bases; nucleotides outside the gene matches: 5. Germline CDR1 LGHDT, CDR2 YNNKEL (reference sequence). The CDR3 sequence is CASSRRQGHYGYTF. The CDR3 bases are TGTGCCAGCAGCCGCCGACAGGGCCACTATGGCTACACCTTC.

This clonotype was seen a few times. The chain couples TRBV6-6 to TRBJ2-7, with D hard to call. Trimming left V 8 bases short and J 5 bases short, with 13 bases between. In germline, CDR1 is MNHNY, CDR2 SVGAGI (reference sequence). The CDR3 spans 12 residues. The CDR3 here is CASRAPRDEQYF. CDR3 coding DNA: TGTGCCAGCCGGGCCCCACGGGACGAGCAGTACTTC.

The chain is built from TRBV4-2 and TRBJ1-3; 11 positions agree with TRBD1. The CDR3 runs to 19 residues. Germline V CDR1 and CDR2: LGHNA, YNFKEQ. J was trimmed by 1 base and V by 4 bases; bases with no gene match: 12. Written as DNA, the CDR3 is TGTGCCAGCAGCCCCACGGACAGGGGGCGTCTTGAATCTGGAAACACCATATATTTT. Protein: CASSPTDRGRLESGNTIYF.

The genes are TRBV5-1 and TRBJ2-1, with TRBD1 identical over 8 bases. Germline CDR1 and CDR2: SGHRS and YFSETQ. The CDR3 contains 17 residues. Unmatched junction bases numbered 7, after V lost 0 bases and J lost 2 bases. This CDR3 is CASSLGYDRGAYNEQFF. The CDR3 nucleotides read TGCGCCAGCAGCTTGGGATACGACAGGGGAGCCTACAATGAGCAGTTCTTC.

The CDR3 spells CASSSDVGTGETQYF. The CDR3 DNA follows: TGTGCCAGCAGCTCGGACGTTGGGACTGGAGAGACCCAGTACTTC. The chain has TRBV11-2 and TRBJ2-5, with D possibly TRBD2 on 6 matching bases. Germline CDR1 reads SGHAT; CDR2 reads FQNNGV. Between the trimmed V and J ends, which lost 4 bases and 4 bases, there was a span of 16 bases. CDR3 length equals 15 residues.

This clonotype occurred many times. The rearrangement joins TRBV15 to TRBJ2-3; TRBD2 matches 14 bases. The germline V gene encodes CDR1 LNHNV and CDR2 YYDKDF (reference sequence). CDR3 length equals 20 residues. V lost 2 bases, J lost 1 base, and 11 bases stayed unmatched. In DNA, the CDR3 is TGTGCCACCAGCAGACCCGGTGGACTAGCGGGAGGACCTGGCACAGATACGCAGTATTTT. This encodes CATSRPGGLAGGPGTDTQYF.

The table lists this clonotype with a few counts. This sequence joins TRBV29-1 and TRBJ1-3, with a possible D match to TRBD1 (5 bases). V lost 6 bases and J lost 2, with 14 bases in between. In germline, CDR1 is SQVTM, CDR2 ANQGSEA. The CDR3 runs to 14 residues. The CDR3 is CSVCWGGPGNTIYF. The CDR3 nucleotides read TGCAGCGTCTGCTGGGGCGGTCCTGGAAACACCATATATTTT.

The chain uses TRBV27 and TRBJ2-1, with D possibly TRBD2 on 5 matching bases. The CDR3 consists of 19 residues. V gave up 3 bases and J gave up 0 bases, with 21 bases separating them. Germline CDR1 reads MNHEY; CDR2 reads SMNVEV (reference sequence). CDR3 sequence: CASSFLFAPAENSYNEQFF. The DNA for the CDR3 is TGTGCCAGCAGTTTTTTGTTTGCCCCAGCGGAAAACTCCTACAATGAGCAGTTCTTC.

This rearrangement joins TRBV6-5 to TRBJ1-2; maybe TRBD1 (6 bases). Germline V gives CDR1 MNHEY, CDR2 SVGAGI. V lost 4 bases to trimming and J lost 6 bases, with 18 bases between them. CDR3 length: 15 amino acids. The CDR3 coding sequence is TGTGCCAGCAGTTTAATTGTTGGGGGGGCAGATGGCTACACCTTC. It encodes CASSLIVGGADGYTF.

On this clonotype itself: This could be a read error, since a much larger clone is one nucleotide away. J is TRBJ2-1 and V is TRBV30; D is ambiguous. The CDR3 consists of 13 residues. Trimming pared 2 bases from V and 6 bases from J, leaving 11 bases between. Germline loops: CDR1 GTSNPN, CDR2 SVGIG (reference sequence). The CDR3 sequence: CAWSIQPGNEQFF. In nucleotides, the CDR3 is TGTGCCTGGAGTATACAACCGGGCAATGAGCAGTTCTTC.

This clonotype showed up many times. The chain has TRBV7-2 and TRBJ2-3; 9 bases match TRBD2. V trimming: 1 base; J trimming: 4 bases; junction bases outside the gene matches: 0. Germline values: CDR1 SGHTA, CDR2 FQGNSA. The CDR3 runs to 14 residues. CDR3 region: CASSLVAGADTQYF. The CDR3 DNA sequence: TGTGCCAGCAGCTTAGTAGCGGGAGCAGATACGCAGTATTTT. The full variable domain, rest sourced from reference TRBV7-2 and TRBJ2-3, is GAGVSQSPSNKVTEKGKDVELRCDPISGHTALYWYRQSLGQGLEFLIYFQGNSAPDKSGLPSDRFSAERTGGSVSTLTIQRTQQEDSAVYLCASSLVAGADTQYFGPGTRLTVL.

Comments on this clonotype: A much larger clone lies one base from this, so it may be a read error. The chain links TRBV12-3 or TRBV12-4 to TRBJ1-1; 8 nucleotides line up with TRBD1. The CDR3 sequence is 14 residues long. V lost 6 bases to trimming and J lost 6 bases; unmatched junction nucleotides: 9. CDR3 loop: CASRLTGEGAEAFF. CDR3 sequence (DNA): TGTGCCAGCAGACTGACAGGGGAGGGCGCTGAAGCTTTCTTT.

In its sample, this clonotype was seen many times. The gene calls are TRBV4-1 and TRBJ2-3; 8 bases line up with TRBD2. This CDR3 is 17 amino acids long. V dropped 1 base and J dropped 4; count of bases not matched to a gene: 10. Germline CDR1 MGHRA, CDR2 YSYEKL. The CDR3 region is CASSQVVGGRISDTQYF. The CDR3 DNA follows: TGCGCCAGCAGCCAAGTGGTCGGCGGGAGGATATCAGATACGCAGTATTTT.

The chain combines TRBV15 with TRBJ1-1, with no clear D. The V end was cut by 0 bases, the J end by 6 bases, with 8 bases between. Germline V CDR1 and CDR2: LNHNV, YYDKDF (reference sequence). The length of the CDR3 is 13 residues. CDR3 coding DNA: TGTGCCACCAGCAGAGAACAGAGGCCTGAAGCTTTCTTT. Amino acids: CATSREQRPEAFF.

At least ten counts were recorded for this clonotype. V is TRBV6-5 and J is TRBJ2-7; D possibly corresponds to TRBD2 (5 bases). CDR1 and CDR2 from the germline V gene are MNHEY and SVGAGI. Deletions cut 8 bases from V and 2 bases from J, with 16 bases between. The CDR3 totals 14 residues. CDR3 region: CASAGADGPYEQYF. In DNA, the CDR3 is TGTGCCAGCGCGGGTGCCGATGGACCCTACGAGCAGTACTTC.

This rearrangement joins TRBV27 to TRBJ2-1, with 9 bases identical to TRBD2. This CDR3 is built from 16 residues. The J segment lost 7 bases and the V segment lost 2 bases, leaving 9 bases of the junction unmatched. Per the germline V gene, CDR1 is MNHEY and CDR2 is SMNVEV (reference sequence). The DNA of the CDR3 is TGTGCCAGCAGTTTAGGTAGCGGGAGAGAGGGGAATGAGCAGTTCTTC. Translating gives CASSLGSGREGNEQFF.

This clonotype was recorded many times. The chain joins TRBV11-3 to TRBJ2-3, with D possibly TRBD1 on 6 matching bases. CDR1 is SGHNT and CDR2 is YENEEA in the germline V gene. Trimming pared 1 base from V and 3 bases from J, leaving 8 bases between. The CDR3 loop spans 14 amino acids. The CDR3 nucleotides are TGTGCCAGCAGCTTAGGTCAGGGGACAGATACGCAGTATTTT. Its protein product is CASSLGQGTDTQYF.

This clonotype was found many times. The V and J genes are TRBV27 and TRBJ1-2, with a weak D call TRBD1 (5 bases). CDR1 is MNHEY and CDR2 is SMNVEV in the germline V gene (reference sequence). The V end was cut by 8 bases, the J end by 3 bases, with 7 bases between. This CDR3 comprises 11 residues. CDR3 sequence reads: CASGGYYGYTF. CDR3 coding DNA: TGTGCCAGCGGGGGTTACTATGGCTACACCTTC.

On this clonotype: As the CDR3 is not closed by the conserved phenylalanine or tryptophan, this likely results from a read error. The chain recombines TRBV6-5 with TRBJ2-1; possibly TRBD1 or TRBD2 for D (5 bases each). Between the trimmed V and J ends, which lost 4 bases and 6 bases, there was a span of 10 bases. Looked up from germline, CDR1 is MNHEY and CDR2 is SVGAGI. CDR3 length: 13 residues. CDR3 residues: CASSSGTINEQFL. CDR3 nucleotide sequence: TGTGCCAGCAGTTCGGGGACCATCAATGAGCAGTTCTTA.

This clonotype has at least ten counts. The chain couples TRBV5-5 to TRBJ1-2; tentatively, D is TRBD1 (6 bases). The length of the CDR3 is 12 residues. Per germline, CDR1 SGHKS and CDR2 YYEKEE (reference sequence). Trimming left V 4 bases short and J 4 bases short, with 8 bases between. The CDR3 nucleotides read TGTGCCAGCAGCCCGGACAGCTATGGCTACACCTTC. Its protein product is CASSPDSYGYTF.

As for this clonotype: A read error may explain this, as a much larger clone is one base away. The chain joins TRBV27 to TRBJ2-7, with TRBD1 identical over 7 bases. Germline-derived CDR1 and CDR2 are MNHEY and SMNVEV (reference sequence). The CDR3 has 14 residues. CDR3 protein: CAGSLKGGIYEQYF. As DNA, the CDR3 is TGTGCCGGCAGTTTGAAAGGGGGCATCTACGAGCAGTACTTC.

Of note for this clonotype: Just one base apart from a much larger clone, this may be a read error. The J gene is TRBJ2-1, the V gene TRBV5-1; D is possibly TRBD2 (5 bases). The germline CDR1 and CDR2 sequences are SGHRS and YFSETQ. This CDR3 is 17 amino acids long. This CDR3 reads CVSSRPEAGGHYNEQFF. For the CDR3, the DNA is TGCGTCAGCAGCCGGCCTGAGGCGGGTGGGCACTACAATGAGCAGTTCTTC.

In regard to this clonotype: This sequence may be a read error, since a much larger clone differs from it by one base. This chain uses TRBV7-3 with TRBJ2-7; D might be TRBD1 or TRBD2, each matching 6 bases. Germline CDR1 and CDR2: SGHTA and FQGTGA. The CDR3 is made up of 18 amino acids. CDR3 protein: CACSVGKGGAGPGSEQYF. In nucleotides, the CDR3 is TGTGCCTGCAGCGTTGGGAAGGGGGGCGCCGGACCTGGTTCCGAGCAGTACTTC.

In its sample, this clonotype was seen many times. The V gene is TRBV27, the J gene TRBJ1-2; possible D gene TRBD1, 5 bases. Germline CDR1 and CDR2: MNHEY and SMNVEV (reference sequence). Trimming took off 2 bases at V and 6 bases at J, with 13 bases between the two ends. CDR3 length: 14 amino acids. The CDR3 nucleotides read TGTGCCAGCAGTTTAGGGACGGCCGGAGATGGCTACACCTTC. It encodes CASSLGTAGDGYTF.

This chain connects TRBV7-2 to TRBJ2-3; D is undetermined. Trimming removed 5 bases from V and 3 bases from J, with 6 bases in between. The CDR3 loop spans 12 amino acids. The germline CDR1 and CDR2 sequences are SGHTA and FQGNSA. This CDR3 is CASSPATDTQYF. The CDR3 DNA reads as TGTGCCAGCAGCCCAGCGACAGATACGCAGTATTTT.

The rearrangement uses TRBV19 and TRBJ2-1; 12 bases are shared with TRBD2. CDR1 and CDR2 from the germline V gene are LNHDA and SQIVND (reference sequence). The CDR3 consists of 17 residues. Trimming removed 0 bases from V and 7 bases from J; junction bases left unmatched: 7. CDR3 protein: CASSIDGASGRGNEQFF. The CDR3 DNA reads TGTGCCAGTAGTATAGATGGGGCTAGCGGGAGGGGAAATGAGCAGTTCTTC.

This clonotype was seen more than once but under ten times. This chain uses TRBV29-1 with TRBJ1-6, with 7 bases fitting TRBD1. With 7 bases clipped from V and 9 bases from J, the junction kept 9 bases outside the gene matches. This CDR3 is built from 13 residues. Germline values: CDR1 SQVTM, CDR2 ANQGSEA. CDR3 loop: CSGSRGLGSPLHF. CDR3 sequence (DNA): TGCAGCGGGAGTAGGGGGCTCGGTTCACCCCTCCACTTT. The entire variable domain, with the rest obtained from reference TRBV29-1 and TRBJ1-6, is as follows: SAVISQKPSRDICQRGTSLTIQCQVDSQVTMMFWYRQQPGQSLTLIATANQGSEATYESGFVIDKFPISRPNLTFSTLTVSNMSPEDSSIYLCSGSRGLGSPLHFGNGTRLTVT.

This clonotype was picked up a small number of times. The chain links TRBV11-3 to TRBJ2-1; weak D call: TRBD1 (7 bases). Germline CDR1 SGHNT, CDR2 YENEEA. Trimming removed 8 bases at V and 7 bases at J, with 18 bases between. This CDR3 spans 14 amino acids. The CDR3 reads CASLDRDGGNEQFF. The CDR3 nucleotides read TGTGCCAGCCTAGACAGGGACGGAGGGAATGAGCAGTTCTTC.